This TCR beta chain was identified in a study of cytomegalovirus exposure and HLA in healthy donors (dated by TCRdb to about 2017). With regard to the full study: An earlier analysis of some 600 of the donors reported about 260 Gb of sequence data and around 120 million unique TCR beta sequences obtained from roughly 170 million T cells. In an earlier analysis of 500 to 650 of the donors, high-throughput TCR beta sequencing was used to judge whether each TCR beta V gene segment behaved as functional or pseudogenic. Both class I and class II loci were covered by HLA typing, at four-digit resolution. To predict cytomegalovirus infection status, the study combined high-throughput TCR immunosequencing, statistical association of individual TCRs with disease status, and machine learning. All discovery cohort repertoires had been generated using a single sequencing platform. The study used immunosequencing to profile the T cell repertoires of under 700 subjects and linked those repertoires to cytomegalovirus serostatus. Because of strong linkage in the cohort, a handful of DR-DQ haplotypes were treated as single units for association and clustering. In the later analysis, no new phenotypic data were used to find candidate immune exposures; instead, reliance was placed on TCR beta sequences and their occurrence across donors. Besides the first cohort of hundreds of subjects, a separate validation cohort made up of 95 to 150 different subjects was used. The study aimed to test whether cataloging public T cell receptors could reveal signatures of past pathogen exposure. Typing coverage varied by locus: about 620-640 donors for A, B, C, DRB1 and DQB1; more than 500 for DQA1; 606 for DPA1; more than 450 for DPB1. An early release that covered more than 550 HLA-typed donors contained approximately 300 gigabases of sequencing data and around 80 million unique TCR sequences. Alongside the repertoire data, information on donor age, sex, ethnicity and CMV serostatus was compiled. On average, approximately 250,000 unique TCR beta nucleotide sequences were sequenced per donor among 398 genotyped donors of the cohort, with roughly 18% of those sequences being non-productive. A later genetic analysis used genome-wide SNP genotypes for about 60% of the 666 donors, treating that subset as a discovery cohort. Of the roughly 430 genotyped donors, about 80% fell in the genetic ancestry cluster associated with self-reported Caucasian donors. In a later analysis, previously published TCR beta repertoires from several hundred donors were re-analyzed and high-resolution HLA genotyping was added so that TCR occurrence patterns could be studied. The paper's findings and limits, for the study overall: In a later analysis, HLA-associated TCR beta chains showed more clonal expansion and lower generation probabilities than non-associated chains that were equally common. When HLA alleles, especially DR and DQ, strongly co-occurred, attributing TCR associations to individual alleles was difficult. According to a later analysis, TCR association rates differed among HLA loci, with DRB1 alleles showing the most associated TCRs and HLA-C alleles showing the fewest. A cluster of highly shared sequence variants was judged likely to be a technical artifact of the sequencing pipeline. For the cohort, immune exposure information was limited to CMV serostatus. Linkage disequilibrium might explain the correlated functional status among segregating V segments, but an unknown experimental factor could not be ruled out. Three of the identified cytomegalovirus-associated TCR beta chains were confirmed in vitro to be specific for cytomegalovirus antigens. Presence/absence analyses assumed roughly uniform sequencing depth across donors, an assumption that may not hold. A later analysis found that most CMV-associated TCR beta chains appeared HLA-restricted, with HLA associations seemingly driven largely by CMV exposure. Broadly in line with IMGT annotations, most TCR beta V segments showed up in productive rearrangements about 90% or about 30% of the time in an earlier analysis of approximately 640 of the donors. In both the original and validation cohorts, the classifier was reported to diagnose cytomegalovirus status with high specificity and sensitivity. The study listed 150 to 200 TCR beta chains as associated with cytomegalovirus. The authors suggested that the approach could potentially be generalized to other disease states and immunological phenotypes. A later genetic analysis reported fewer N-insertions in productive TCRs among donors in an Asian-associated ancestry cluster than the approximately 670-donor mean. An association between a missense DCLRE1C variant and V-gene and J-gene trimming of TCR beta chains was found in a later genetic analysis and replicated in an independent cohort. At a false discovery rate of 0.05, a later analysis linked under 20,000 TCR beta sequences to specific HLA alleles. The 87-base-pair reads could not distinguish some IMGT-functional V segments, including TRBV6-2 and TRBV6-3, so those segments were excluded. Because some donors lacked HLA typing at each locus, the association tests relied only on the typed subset. A later analysis reported that several top co-occurrence clusters appeared linked to parvovirus B19, influenza, CMV and Epstein-Barr virus. Most TCR sequences were seen in very few donors, while some public TCRs were found in many individuals. The earlier analysis of 450 to 700 of the donors excluded roughly 17 rarely observed V segments, including chromosome 9 orphons, because counts were too low. A further reported finding was that TCR beta sequences accurately predicted the HLA-A and HLA-B alleles for most subjects in the first cohort. The cohort was sequenced for TCR beta chains only, and without alpha or paired-chain data the features that could be detected were limited.

As to this clone: It has no known antigen specificity. There are no base qualities to consult, and no much larger clone falls within one base.

Library method: the immunoSEQ multiplex PCR assay. A mixture of 60 forward primers for TCR Vbeta segments and 13 reverse primers for TCR Jbeta segments was used in the multiplex PCR. Amplification of the CDR3 region of rearranged TCR beta genes was performed with a multiplex PCR assay on genomic DNA. The amplified TCR beta libraries were sequenced on the Illumina HiSeq System as 87-base-pair reads. In the original analysis: A later analysis tallied roughly 78 million unique TCR beta chains across the 650 to 750 repertoires, and about 12 million of those chains were shared by two or more donors. Raw reads were error-corrected and collapsed into unique sequences by a nearest-neighbor algorithm in which closely related sequences were merged to remove PCR and sequencing errors. To assign V, D and J gene segments, CDR3 sequences were aligned to IMGT reference sequences. For a sequence to be retained, at least a six-nucleotide match to both a V gene segment and a J gene segment was required. A rearrangement counted as productive if the CDR3 had no stop codons and remained in frame with V and J, and every other rearrangement counted as non-productive. CDR3 was defined according to IMGT convention as the region running from the second conserved V-encoded cysteine to the conserved J-encoded phenylalanine. The earlier analysis of around 640 of the donors excluded sequences that lacked an unambiguous match to a single V gene segment. In an earlier analysis of approximately 590 of the donors, a V segment was called functional when productive rearrangements were above 56.7%, and segregating when the standard deviation between donors exceeded 5%. To diagnose cytomegalovirus status from the catalog of TCR beta chain sequences, a statistical classification framework was built. In a later analysis, V and J genes were assigned by comparing TCR nucleotide sequences against IMGT/GENE-DB human TR gene sequences. In a later analysis, CDR3 sequences and most-parsimonious VDJ recombination scenarios were assigned using the TCRdist pipeline. In a later analysis, each TCR beta chain was defined by its CDR3 amino acid sequence together with its V-gene family, and reads without a unique V-gene family were excluded. In a later analysis, fewer than 650 highly shared, low-generation-probability nucleotide sequences were removed to address suspected cross-contamination and a sequencing artifact. In a later analysis, a clonal expansion index was calculated for each public chain from normalized within-repertoire ranks of inferred template counts. In a later analysis, generation probabilities were computed using a VDJ recombination model fitted to out-of-frame rearrangements, and the results were checked against IGoR. A later analysis scored TCR-TCR, TCR-HLA and TCR-CMV co-occurrence with hypergeometric tests, applying a repertoire-size bias correction to TCR pairs. To estimate false discovery rates, a later analysis permuted the HLA or CMV assignments 20 times. In a later analysis, co-occurring TCRs were grouped with DBSCAN, and TCRdist sequence similarity was added when clustering was performed within HLA-allele-positive subsets. Co-occurrence clustering excluded repertoires with fewer than 30,000 or more than 120,000 public chains, plus five with anomalous nucleotide sharing. TCRdb obtained this table from immuneACCESS and retained in-frame rearrangements with V and J assigned. These tables miss some clones; where compared with another copy, unresolved V genes account for less than half of the shortfall, and the remainder is unexplained. The DNA gave D and trimming, while V, J and clone size come from that table. The sample includes about 99,000 clones, with roughly 83% observed a single time. More than 2.5% of the sample belongs to the ten largest clones.

As encoded in the germline V gene, CDR1 is SNHLY while CDR2 is FYNNEI. At the junction V is shortened by 6 bases and J by 5 bases; bases outside the gene matches: 9. There are 14 amino acids in the CDR3, from cysteine to phenylalanine inclusive. Only CDR3 DNA is held: 42 bases, read in frame from base 1. The cohort was made up of around 720 healthy bone marrow donors. Cohort members were all nominally healthy when sampled, although unrecorded immune exposures were likely present. The donor tested CMV seropositive and was one of the 289 seropositive cohort members. Each donor provided a peripheral blood sample, and peripheral blood mononuclear cells were used for TCR beta sequencing. Genomic DNA extraction from the blood cell samples was performed with the Qiagen DNeasy Blood Extraction Kit.

Sample: PBMCs. This TCR came from a male donor in good health and CMV-seropositive. Rearrangement joined TRBV2 to TRBJ1-1, and TRBD1 aligns with 7 junction nucleotides. The DNA sequence is given as TGTGCCAGCAGCGCCGACAGGGTCGGGACTGAAGCTTTCTTT. Its translation reads: CASSADRVGTEAFF.